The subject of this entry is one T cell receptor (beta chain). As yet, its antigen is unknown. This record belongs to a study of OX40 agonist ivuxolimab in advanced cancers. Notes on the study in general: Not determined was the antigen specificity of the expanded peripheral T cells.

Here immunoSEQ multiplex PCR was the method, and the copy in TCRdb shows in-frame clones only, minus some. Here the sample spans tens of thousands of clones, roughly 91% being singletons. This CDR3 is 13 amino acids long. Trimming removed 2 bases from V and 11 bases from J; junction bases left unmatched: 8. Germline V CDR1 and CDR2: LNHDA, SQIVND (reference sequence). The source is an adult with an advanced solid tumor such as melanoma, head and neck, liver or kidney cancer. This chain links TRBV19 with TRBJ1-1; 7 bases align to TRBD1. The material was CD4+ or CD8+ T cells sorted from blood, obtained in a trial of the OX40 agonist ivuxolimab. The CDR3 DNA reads TGTGCCAGTAGTATAAGGGGGTTACAGGGGGCTTTCTTT. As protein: CASSIRGLQGAFF.